This paragraph reports one T cell receptor (beta chain). Its antigen remains unknown. Combining a sample-barcoded 5' primer with a J-beta primer mix, a second PCR ran for roughly 6 to 12 cycles. TCRdb re-derived calls from the 5' RACE reads in MiXCR, one entry per CDR3 protein. The table includes roughly 1,700,000 distinct CDR3 sequences, over 25% detected once. These data are taken from a study of blood T cells in healthy people across ages. Study-level points and caveats: Compared with aged donors, long-lived donors showed fewer expanded clones, suggesting selection. Expanded clonotype shifts may have been confounded, as the donors had an unknown CMV status.

The material sequenced was blood. The origin of this receptor is a woman under 40 in good health.

The CDR3 coding sequence is TGTGCCAGCAGTACCGACGCGGGGGGCGCAGATACGCAGTATTTT. Translation: CASSTDAGGADTQYF. This chain connects TRBV12-3 or TRBV12-4 to TRBJ2-3; 8 nucleotides align to TRBD2. This CDR3 is built from 15 residues. With 5 bases clipped from V and 4 bases from J, the junction kept 8 bases outside the gene matches.